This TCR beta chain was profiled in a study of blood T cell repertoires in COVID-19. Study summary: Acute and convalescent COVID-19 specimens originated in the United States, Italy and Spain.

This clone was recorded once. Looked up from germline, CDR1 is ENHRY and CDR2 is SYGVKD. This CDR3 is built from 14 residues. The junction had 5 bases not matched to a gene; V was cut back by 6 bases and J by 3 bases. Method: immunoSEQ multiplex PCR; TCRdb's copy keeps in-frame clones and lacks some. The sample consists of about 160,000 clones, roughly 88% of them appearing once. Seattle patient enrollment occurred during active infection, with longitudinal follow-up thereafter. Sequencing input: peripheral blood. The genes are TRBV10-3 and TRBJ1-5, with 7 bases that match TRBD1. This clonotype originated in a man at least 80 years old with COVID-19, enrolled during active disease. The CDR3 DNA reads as TGTGCCATCAGAGGGACAGCTAACAATCAGCCCCAGCATTTT. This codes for CAIRGTANNQPQHF.